These 4 T cell receptor beta chains originate from one sample sequenced in a study of cytomegalovirus exposure and HLA in healthy donors. 60 Vbeta and 13 Jbeta primers were used in PCR. The assay was immunoSEQ multiplex PCR, and TCRdb's table has in-frame clones only and misses some. This table holds a few hundred thousand clones, approximately 80% found once. The sequenced material came from PBMCs. These receptors were obtained from a girl under 10 years old in good health and CMV-seronegative.

V usage is TRBV9 and J usage is TRBJ2-7; a possible D gene is TRBD2 (5 bases). Germline V gene data show CDR1 as SGDLS and CDR2 as YYNGEE. The CDR3 has 14 amino acids. The germline V and J ends were trimmed by 7 bases and 0 bases, with 14 bases remaining between them. The CDR3 loop is CASARGVDSYEQYF. CDR3 sequence (DNA): TGTGCCAGCGCCCGGGGAGTCGACTCCTACGAGCAGTACTTC. The variable domain in full, with the rest retrieved from reference TRBV9 and TRBJ2-7, is DSGVTQTPKHLITATGQRVTLRCSPRSGDLSVYWYQQSLDQGLQFLIQYYNGEERAKGNILERFSAQQFPDLHSELNLSSLELGDSALYFCASARGVDSYEQYFGPGTRLTVT.

With regard to this clone: At one of its ends the junction is not consistent with the germline gene, which may arise from a read error. The chain has TRBV5-1 and TRBJ1-2, with D uncertain. Germline V gene sequence: CDR1 SGHRS, CDR2 YFSETQ. The CDR3 sequence is 13 residues long. CDR3 sequence (DNA): TGCGCCAGCAGGTTGGGCGGCTTCTATGGCTACACCTTC. Translated: CASRLGGFYGYTF.

The chain combines TRBV27 with TRBJ2-7; TRBD2 matches at 15 bases. The CDR3 has 17 amino acids. Germline V CDR1 and CDR2: MNHEY, SMNVEV (reference sequence). V gave up 7 bases and J gave up 1 base; unmatched junction bases: 8. CDR3 residues: CASTGTSGRIRSYEQYF. The CDR3 DNA follows: TGTGCCAGCACCGGGACTAGCGGGAGGATTAGGTCCTACGAGCAGTACTTC.

The rearrangement links TRBV15 to TRBJ2-3; TRBD1 aligns across 8 bases. CDR3 length: 16 amino acids. V trimming: 3 bases; J trimming: 6 bases; junction bases outside the gene matches: 11. The V gene's germline CDR1 is LNHNV and CDR2 YYDKDF (reference sequence). CDR3 sequence: CATSRARGQGADTQYF. CDR3 DNA: TGTGCCACCAGCAGGGCAAGAGGACAGGGTGCCGATACGCAGTATTTT.